This T cell receptor (beta chain) derives from a study of T-cell memory formation after mild COVID-19. On the study more broadly: In these data, TCR clusters were largely donor specific. The study, taken as a whole, reports: Cross-reactive memory seemingly joined, as some responding clones were found in pre-infection memory. Contracting clones from day 15 to 85 had balanced CD4/CD8; later expanders favoured CD4+.

Libraries for TCRalpha and TCRbeta carried sample barcodes and unique molecular identifiers via 5'RACE. TCRdb itself ran the 5' RACE reads through MiXCR, one entry per CDR3 protein. The table shows almost 550,000 distinct CDR3 sequences, with about a fifth occurring only once. V lost 0 bases to trimming and J lost 5 bases, with 14 bases between them. The CDR3 runs 15 residues. CDR1 is SGHRS and CDR2 is YFSETQ in the germline V gene. To note about this clonotype: Antigen unknown.

The sequencing input was PBMCs or a T cell subset sorted from them (not recorded which). The receptor's source is an adult woman who had mild COVID-19 (a few samples of this study predate the infection). Cell type and time point are not known. The chain carries TRBV5-1 and TRBJ2-5, with a weak D call TRBD1 (5 bases). This CDR3 reads CASSLVPRVDETQYF. The CDR3 DNA is TGCGCCAGCAGCTTGGTTCCCAGGGTTGATGAGACCCAGTACTTC.